This T cell receptor beta chain emerged from a study of shared clonotypes between healthy human individuals. Some clones are missing from TCRdb's copy, which holds only in-frame ones; the method was immunoSEQ multiplex PCR. Seen here are 1 million to 1.3 million clones, approximately 80% observed once, and the top ten hold roughly 0.57%. The study's findings and limits: The authors sampled blood alone, and tissue repertoires likely differ. The four-donor shared clonotypes exceeded non-shared clonotypes in generation probability, with non-shared ones scoring lower.

Regarding this clone: No antigen is known for it.

Germline V gives CDR1 LNHDA, CDR2 SQIVND (reference sequence). This CDR3 spans 15 amino acids. Trimming took off 6 bases at V and 0 bases at J, with 13 bases between the two ends. Sample: memory CD4+ T cells from PBMCs. Subset noted: CD45RA-negative fraction. This chain joins TRBV19 and TRBJ2-3; D remains unclear. The source is a man in his late teens or twenties in good health. Some clones in this sample may be carry-over from other donors' samples. CDR3 DNA sequence: TGTGCCAGTAGCCGACTGGCCGCTAGCACAGATACGCAGTATTTT. Encoded protein: CASSRLAASTDTQYF. Full variable domain (remainder filled in from reference TRBV19 and TRBJ2-3): DGGITQSPKYLFRKEGQNVTLSCEQNLNHDAMYWYRQDPGQGLRLIYYSQIVNDFQKGDIAEGYSVSREKKESFPLTVTSAQKNPTAFYLCASSRLAASTDTQYFGPGTRLTVL.